A single sample is the source of the 18 T cell receptor beta chains below, sequenced in a study of PD-1 blockade in classical Hodgkin lymphoma. Method: immunoSEQ multiplex PCR; TCRdb's copy keeps in-frame clones and lacks some. The sample has roughly 86,000 clones; about 83% are singletons. Noted time point: cycle 4 day 1 (C4D1), after more than 5 weeks of nivolumab. Each patient experienced a relapse that followed autologous stem cell transplantation, and brentuximab vedotin exposure varied. The sample in question was peripheral blood mononuclear cells (PBMCs), obtained before the fourth cycle of nivolumab. The receptors stem from a human donor with classical Hodgkin lymphoma.

V and J are TRBV18 and TRBJ2-7; 9 bases fit TRBD1. The germline V gene has CDR1 KGHSH and CDR2 LQKENI. V dropped 1 base and J dropped 6; count of bases not matched to a gene: 13. The length of the CDR3 is 17 residues. The CDR3 spells CASSPLTGPGQGSEQYF. CDR3 coding DNA: TGTGCCAGCTCACCACTAACCGGACCGGGACAGGGATCCGAGCAGTACTTC.

Here the CDR3 DNA reads TGCAGCGTTGGGGGACAGGGGGCTGGCTACACCTTC. Residues: CSVGGQGAGYTF. The chain uses TRBV29-1 and TRBJ1-2, with 12 bases fitting TRBD1. The CDR3 runs 12 residues. V lost 4 bases, J lost 7 bases, and 1 base stayed unmatched. Germline CDR1 SQVTM, CDR2 ANQGSEA.

The sample holds one count of this clone. The rearrangement uses TRBV5-4 and TRBJ2-7; unclear D gene. The CDR3 runs to 15 residues. Germline assignment: CDR1 SGHNT and CDR2 YYREEE (reference sequence). Trimming left V 4 bases short and J 5 bases short, with 19 bases between. The CDR3 DNA reads TGTGCCAGCAGCGACCGTGGGAAGGGCCCCAACGAGCAGTACTTC. Translated, it gives CASSDRGKGPNEQYF. The complete variable domain, with remaining parts taken from reference TRBV5-4 and TRBJ2-7, reads ETGVTQSPTHLIKTRGQQVTLRCSSQSGHNTVSWYQQALGQGPQFIFQYYREEENGRGNFPPRFSGLQFPNYSSELNVNALELDDSALYLCASSDRGKGPNEQYFGPGTRLTVT.

This clone was detected a few times. This CDR3 is CASSWNNEQFF. CDR3 nucleotides: TGTGCCAGCAGCTGGAACAATGAGCAGTTCTTC. This chain links TRBV9 with TRBJ2-1; D unclear. From germline, CDR1 is SGDLS and CDR2 YYNGEE. The V and J ends lost 4 bases and 5 bases respectively, with 4 bases between them. The CDR3 contains 11 residues. Full variable domain (missing parts from reference TRBV9 and TRBJ2-1): DSGVTQTPKHLITATGQRVTLRCSPRSGDLSVYWYQQSLDQGLQFLIQYYNGEERAKGNILERFSAQQFPDLHSELNLSSLELGDSALYFCASSWNNEQFFGPGTRLTVL.

This chain links TRBV19 with TRBJ1-1; D is unclear. Per germline, CDR1 LNHDA and CDR2 SQIVND (reference sequence). Trimming removed 3 bases at V and 0 bases at J, with 8 bases between. The length of the CDR3 is 14 residues. CDR3 in amino acids: CASSIRELNTEAFF. The CDR3 nucleotides read TGTGCCAGTAGTATTAGAGAGCTGAACACTGAAGCTTTCTTT.

This clone was observed a single time. The gene calls are TRBV6-5 and TRBJ1-1; no firm D call. Germline V gene lookup returns CDR1 MNHEY and CDR2 SVGAGI. V lost 5 bases and J lost 8, with 12 bases in between. The CDR3 has 12 residues. For the CDR3, the DNA is TGTGCCAGCAGTCCAACCACCCTGGAAGCTTTCTTT. It encodes CASSPTTLEAFF.

The chain uses TRBV19 and TRBJ2-5; 12 bases map to TRBD2. Germline values: CDR1 LNHDA, CDR2 SQIVND (reference sequence). The CDR3 runs 18 residues. J gave up 6 bases and V 6 bases, and 17 bases lay outside the gene matches. The CDR3 region is CASSPRTSGIGNLKTQYF. The CDR3 nucleotides read TGTGCCAGTAGCCCTAGGACTAGCGGGATTGGTAATCTGAAGACCCAGTACTTC.

The chain links TRBV7-8 to TRBJ2-2, with 9 bases fitting TRBD1. Per the germline V gene, CDR1 is SGHVS and CDR2 is FQNEAQ. V was clipped by 5 bases and J by 5 bases; unmatched bases: 3. The CDR3 spans 14 residues. CDR3 sequence (DNA): TGTGCCAGCAGCCGGGGACAGGGAACCGGGGAGCTGTTTTTT. Translated: CASSRGQGTGELFF. Full variable domain (remainder filled in from reference TRBV7-8 and TRBJ2-2): GAGVSQSPRYKVAKRGQDVALRCDPISGHVSLFWYQQALGQGPEFLTYFQNEAQLDKSGLPSDRFFAERPEGSVSTLKIQRTQQEDSAVYLCASSRGQGTGELFFGEGSRLTVL.

The gene calls are TRBV7-6 and TRBJ1-2, with 8 bases fitting TRBD1. The germline gives CDR1 SGHVS, CDR2 FNYEAQ. The CDR3 has 13 amino acids. J lost 8 bases, V lost 4 bases, and 6 bases had no gene match. The CDR3 coding sequence is TGTGCCAGCAGCTCCCAACAGGGGGTAGGCTACACCTTC. Its protein is CASSSQQGVGYTF.

The V gene is TRBV6-1, the J gene TRBJ2-5, with D possibly matching TRBD1 (5 bases). V dropped 5 bases and J dropped 4 bases, with 17 bases sitting between them. The CDR3 length is 15 residues. Germline V gene lookup returns CDR1 MNHNS and CDR2 SASEGT. CDR3 nucleotide sequence: TGTGCCAGCAGTACAGGACACTCCGTAGGAGAGACCCAGTACTTC. Translated: CASSTGHSVGETQYF.

The rearrangement links TRBV6-6 to TRBJ2-7; D gene ambiguous. V gave up 2 bases and J gave up 0 bases, with 8 bases separating them. The germline V gene encodes CDR1 MNHNY and CDR2 SVGAGI (reference sequence). This CDR3 has 14 amino acids. CDR3 residues: CASSYDASSYEQYF. CDR3 DNA: TGTGCCAGCAGTTACGACGCCAGCTCCTACGAGCAGTACTTC.

This sequence joins TRBV5-1 and TRBJ1-2; tentatively, D is TRBD1 (6 bases). Trimming removed 2 bases at V and 8 bases at J, with 34 bases between. Looked up from germline, CDR1 is SGHRS and CDR2 is YFSETQ. CDR3 length: 20 residues. The CDR3 sequence is CASSLLTGGAGPRNSGGYTF. CDR3 nucleotide sequence: TGCGCCAGCAGCTTATTGACAGGCGGGGCTGGACCAAGAAATAGTGGCGGCTACACCTTC.

This clone was detected a few times. V usage is TRBV4-1 and J usage is TRBJ1-4; 9 bases agree with TRBD1. This CDR3 comprises 15 residues. After removal of 3 bases from V and 8 bases from J, the junction contained 7 bases not matched to a gene. Germline assignment: CDR1 MGHRA and CDR2 YSYEKL. The CDR3 reads CASSQLRDREEKLFF. In DNA form, the CDR3 reads TGCGCCAGCAGCCAGCTCCGGGACAGGGAGGAAAAACTGTTTTTT.

The rearrangement joins TRBV30 to TRBJ1-2; 10 bases are a match to TRBD1. Germline V lookup: CDR1 GTSNPN, CDR2 SVGIG (reference sequence). The trim removed 1 base at V and 8 bases at J, leaving 4 bases unmatched. This CDR3 is built from 13 residues. DNA for the CDR3: TGTGCCTGGAGTGGATGGACAGGGGGAGGCTACACCTTC. Protein product: CAWSGWTGGGYTF.

The chain links TRBV5-1 to TRBJ1-1; 9 positions match TRBD1. The CDR3 spans 16 residues. Germline CDR1 and CDR2: SGHRS and YFSETQ. Losses at the gene ends were 4 bases for V and 3 bases for J; bases not matched to a gene: 10. The CDR3 region has the DNA TGCGCCAGCAGCCCCAGCGGGACAGGGTTGGACACTGAAGCTTTCTTT. The encoded protein is CASSPSGTGLDTEAFF.

The rearrangement links TRBV7-2 to TRBJ2-2; 7 bases are a match to TRBD2. Germline lookup yields CDR1 SGHTA and CDR2 FQGNSA. There are 16 residues in the CDR3. V dropped 2 bases and J dropped 6; count of bases not matched to a gene: 9. The CDR3 sequence is CASSLLLSGNAGELFF. The CDR3 coding sequence is TGTGCCAGCAGCTTACTGTTGAGCGGGAATGCCGGGGAGCTGTTTTTT.

This clone was seen only a few times. This chain connects TRBV5-4 to TRBJ2-7, with 7 bases matching TRBD2. The germline gives CDR1 SGHNT, CDR2 YYREEE (reference sequence). V lost 4 bases to trimming and J lost 5 bases; unmatched junction nucleotides: 12. The CDR3 length is 15 residues. As DNA, the CDR3 is TGTGCCAGCAGCACGCGTGGCGGGGGAGTCGACGAGCAGTACTTC. It translates to CASSTRGGGVDEQYF.

The chain is built from TRBV11-2 and TRBJ2-7; 10 bases map to TRBD2. The CDR3 length is 14 residues. Germline-derived CDR1 and CDR2 are SGHAT and FQNNGV. The V segment lost 7 bases and the J segment 3 bases; nucleotides outside the gene matches: 6. The CDR3 nucleotides are TGTGCCAGCACCTCGACTAGCGGGTACTACGAGCAGTACTTC. It encodes CASTSTSGYYEQYF.